This entry lists 25 T cell receptor beta chains sequenced from one sample in a study of cytomegalovirus exposure and HLA in healthy donors. It was with 60 Vbeta and 13 Jbeta primers that the PCR ran. Profiling relied on immunoSEQ multiplex PCR, and the TCRdb table lists in-frame clones only, not all of them. The table lists some 150,000 clones, under 70% of them singletons. Material for sequencing was PBMCs. The receptor set was obtained from a woman in her twenties or thirties in good health and CMV-seropositive.

This clone was observed a handful of times. V usage is TRBV30 and J usage is TRBJ1-5, with 9 positions matching TRBD1. J was trimmed by 7 bases and V by 0 bases; bases with no gene match: 4. This CDR3 has 14 residues. Germline values: CDR1 GTSNPN, CDR2 SVGIG (reference sequence). This CDR3 is CAWSVGTGRQPQHF. The CDR3 DNA reads as TGTGCCTGGAGTGTCGGGACAGGGCGACAGCCCCAGCATTTT.

J is TRBJ2-3 and V is TRBV6-5, with D uncertain. The CDR3 has 13 amino acids. V was cut by 6 bases and J by 10 bases, with 17 bases left in between. The germline gives CDR1 MNHEY, CDR2 SVGAGI. CDR3 loop: CASSRRGSSAQYF. CDR3 nucleotide sequence: TGTGCCAGCAGCCGCAGAGGATCCTCAGCGCAGTATTTT.

V is TRBV6-5 and J is TRBJ2-7, with D possibly matching TRBD1 (6 bases). V was trimmed by 6 bases and J by 2 bases, leaving 14 bases between them. The CDR3 has 14 amino acids. From germline, CDR1 is MNHEY and CDR2 SVGAGI. The CDR3 DNA reads TGTGCCAGCAGACAGGGCCCCCAGGCCTACGAGCAGTACTTC. Its protein product is CASRQGPQAYEQYF.

A few counts support this clone. This chain connects TRBV10-3 to TRBJ1-4; 9 bases are a match to TRBD1. This CDR3 region has 15 residues. Germline CDR1 ENHRY, CDR2 SYGVKD. With V trimmed by 4 bases and J by 5 bases, 5 bases remained unmatched. The CDR3 is CAISAGQGGNEKLFF. The CDR3 coding sequence is TGTGCCATCAGTGCGGGACAGGGAGGGAATGAAAAACTGTTTTTT.

There are a few counts of this clone. The rearrangement uses TRBV18 and TRBJ1-6; 7 nucleotides align to TRBD1. Germline trimming cut 0 bases from V and 5 bases from J; bases unmatched to any gene: 10. There are 18 residues in the CDR3. Germline CDR1 KGHSH, CDR2 LQKENI. CDR3 residues: CASSPPIVKTGDNSPLHF. The CDR3 DNA is TGTGCCAGCTCACCACCGATCGTCAAAACAGGGGATAATTCACCCCTCCACTTT. Supplemented by reference TRBV18 and TRBJ1-6, the full variable domain reads NAGVMQNPRHLVRRRGQEARLRCSPMKGHSHVYWYRQLPEEGLKFMVYLQKENIIDESGMPKERFSAEFPKEGPSILRIQQVVRGDSAAYFCASSPPIVKTGDNSPLHFGNGTRLTVT.

This clone was recorded only once. The chain is built from TRBV6-5 and TRBJ1-1; 8 bases are shared with TRBD1. Germline CDR1 reads MNHEY; CDR2 reads SVGAGI. The CDR3 runs to 13 residues. V dropped 8 bases and J dropped 6; count of bases not matched to a gene: 8. DNA of the CDR3: TGTGCCAGCTCCCCCCGACAGGGGCCTGAAGCTTTCTTT. It translates to CASSPRQGPEAFF.

This chain links TRBV19 with TRBJ1-2; the match to TRBD1 covers 9 bases. Germline CDR1 is LNHDA and CDR2 is SQIVND (reference sequence). The CDR3 totals 14 residues. The trim removed 7 bases at V and 1 base at J, leaving 4 bases unmatched. The CDR3 nucleotides read TGTGCCAGTAAGGGACAGGGACGTAACTATGGCTACACCTTC. Protein product: CASKGQGRNYGYTF.

The chain employs TRBV7-6 and TRBJ2-7; 7 bases are a match to TRBD1. CDR3 length equals 15 residues. The germline gives CDR1 SGHVS, CDR2 FNYEAQ. The junction had 10 bases not matched to a gene; V was cut back by 5 bases and J by 3 bases. The CDR3 bases are TGTGCCAGCAGCGCGCCCACAGGGGTCGGCTACGAGCAGTACTTC. It is translated as CASSAPTGVGYEQYF.

This clone was detected only a few times. V is TRBV5-1 and J is TRBJ1-2, with a possible D match to TRBD1 (6 bases). Germline CDR1 is SGHRS and CDR2 is YFSETQ. The CDR3 covers 15 residues. The V end was cut by 0 bases, the J end by 2 bases, with 11 bases between. CDR3 region: CASSLGQAKNYGYTF. The CDR3, as DNA: TGCGCCAGCAGCTTGGGACAGGCCAAGAACTATGGCTACACCTTC.

This clone was counted a single time. The chain joins TRBV10-3 to TRBJ1-2; tentative D call: TRBD1 (6 bases). CDR1 and CDR2 from the germline V gene are ENHRY and SYGVKD. The V gene lost 0 bases and the J gene lost 4 bases, with 12 bases spanning the gap. The CDR3 is 15 amino acids. The CDR3 region has the DNA TGTGCCATCAGTGAGTCGGGCAGGGGTGGCTATGGCTACACCTTC. Amino acids: CAISESGRGGYGYTF.

This clone was seen only a few times. The chain uses TRBV5-6 and TRBJ1-2; 9 nucleotides match TRBD1. This CDR3 region has 14 residues. V trimming: 4 bases; J trimming: 4 bases; junction bases outside the gene matches: 5. Germline lookup yields CDR1 SGHDT and CDR2 YYEEEE. CDR3 sequence: CASSEGQGLYGYTF. CDR3 sequence (DNA): TGTGCCAGCAGCGAGGGACAGGGCCTCTATGGCTACACCTTC.

This sequence joins TRBV30 and TRBJ2-6, with a weak D call TRBD2 (6 bases). The V and J ends lost 2 bases and 0 bases respectively, with 8 bases between them. There are 15 residues in the CDR3. Germline V gives CDR1 GTSNPN, CDR2 SVGIG (reference sequence). The CDR3: CAWSFGGSGANVLTF. The CDR3 DNA reads as TGTGCCTGGAGTTTCGGGGGCTCTGGGGCCAACGTCCTGACTTTC.

V and J are TRBV11-2 and TRBJ2-1, with unresolved D. The CDR3 totals 14 residues. Germline V CDR1 and CDR2: SGHAT, FQNNGV. Between the trimmed V and J ends, which lost 0 bases and 11 bases, there was a span of 14 bases. The CDR3 DNA sequence: TGTGCCAGCAGCTTAGATAGAGTCTATAGAAAGCAGTTCTTC. This encodes CASSLDRVYRKQFF.

V is TRBV11-2 and J is TRBJ2-5; no firm D call. Deletions cut 2 bases from V and 4 bases from J, with 11 bases between. CDR3 length: 14 amino acids. Germline loops: CDR1 SGHAT, CDR2 FQNNGV. The CDR3 sequence is CASSLSRFSETQYF. CDR3 bases: TGTGCCAGCAGCTTATCTAGGTTTTCAGAGACCCAGTACTTC.

This clone turned up a few times. The CDR3 loop reads CASSPTSGFYEQYF. DNA for the CDR3: TGTGCCAGCAGCCCCACTAGCGGGTTTTACGAGCAGTACTTC. V and J are TRBV7-2 and TRBJ2-5, with TRBD2 matching over 9 bases. Gene TRBJ2-7 matches the end of the DNA better, so the J call may be wrong. This CDR3 is built from 14 residues. CDR1 is SGHTA and CDR2 is FQGNSA in the germline V gene.

This chain links TRBV11-2 with TRBJ2-7, with 8 bases aligning to TRBD1. Germline values: CDR1 SGHAT, CDR2 FQNNGV. V lost 2 bases and J lost 2; bases outside the gene matches: 5. The CDR3 length is 15 residues. Written as DNA, the CDR3 is TGTGCCAGCAGCTTATCGACAGGGGATCCCTACGAGCAGTACTTC. Translation gives CASSLSTGDPYEQYF.

CDR3 in amino acids: CASSLSKEPPQHF. The CDR3 DNA reads TGTGCCAGCAGTCTATCCAAAGAACCGCCCCAGCATTTT. The V call is TRBV2, the J call TRBJ1-5; unclear D gene. This CDR3 region has 13 residues. The germline V and J ends were trimmed by 5 bases and 9 bases, with 14 bases remaining between them. CDR1 and CDR2 (germline): SNHLY, FYNNEI. The full variable domain, in which reference TRBV2 and TRBJ1-5 provide the parts outside the CDR3, is EPEVTQTPSHQVTQMGQEVILRCVPISNHLYFYWYRQILGQKVEFLVSFYNNEISEKSEIFDDQFSVERPDGSNFTLKIRSTKLEDSAMYFCASSLSKEPPQHFGDGTRLSIL.

The chain couples TRBV4-1 to TRBJ2-7; 7 bases are shared with TRBD1. Per the germline V gene, CDR1 is MGHRA and CDR2 is YSYEKL. The CDR3 runs 15 residues. V lost 4 bases to trimming and J lost 2 bases; unmatched junction nucleotides: 8. CDR3: CASSLAPRGTYEQYF. The CDR3 nucleotides are TGCGCCAGCAGCCTAGCACCCAGGGGGACCTACGAGCAGTACTTC.

There are a few counts of this clone. The chain combines TRBV6-6 with TRBJ1-1; TRBD1 might be the D (5 bases). Germline lookup yields CDR1 MNHNY and CDR2 SVGAGI (reference sequence). The length of the CDR3 is 12 residues. Trimming shortened V by 5 bases and J by 1 base, and 5 bases separated the two germline ends. Written as DNA, the CDR3 is TGTGCCAGCAGTCAGGGGAACACTGAAGCTTTCTTT. Protein sequence: CASSQGNTEAFF.

This chain uses TRBV6-5 with TRBJ1-1, with D uncertain. Germline loops: CDR1 MNHEY, CDR2 SVGAGI. Trimming took off 1 base at V and 6 bases at J, with 9 bases between the two ends. The CDR3 is 13 amino acids. CDR3 protein: CASSYWVSSEAFF. As DNA, the CDR3 is TGTGCCAGCAGTTACTGGGTTAGCTCTGAAGCTTTCTTT.

The chain has TRBV27 and TRBJ2-7; 7 bases line up with TRBD1. CDR1 and CDR2 from the germline V gene are MNHEY and SMNVEV (reference sequence). V dropped 3 bases and J dropped 3; count of bases not matched to a gene: 14. CDR3 length: 17 amino acids. CDR3 bases: TGTGCCAGCAGTTTCAAACTTTCTTCCGACAGGGTCTACGAGCAGTACTTC. Protein: CASSFKLSSDRVYEQYF.

The chain is built from TRBV5-8 and TRBJ2-3, with a weak D call TRBD2 (5 bases). The length of the CDR3 is 17 residues. Germline-derived CDR1 and CDR2 are SGHTS and YDEGEE. With 3 bases removed from V and 1 base from J, the gap between germline ends came to 18 bases. The CDR3 nucleotides read TGTGCCAGCAGCTCCCAACTAGTTACCGTCGGCACAGATACGCAGTATTTT. Translation gives CASSSQLVTVGTDTQYF.

The chain combines TRBV6-6 with TRBJ1-3, with TRBD1 matching 9 bases. Germline CDR1 and CDR2: MNHNY and SVGAGI (reference sequence). Trimming cost V 6 bases and J 2 bases; bases outside gene matches: 5. This CDR3 region has 15 residues. CDR3 protein: CASSGTGWAGNTIYF. The CDR3 DNA is TGTGCCAGCAGCGGGACAGGGTGGGCTGGAAACACCATATATTTT.

This clone was counted only a few times. The chain combines TRBV5-6 with TRBJ1-6; D ambiguous. Trimming took off 3 bases at V and 0 bases at J, with 10 bases between the two ends. There are 16 residues in the CDR3. Germline V CDR1 and CDR2: SGHDT, YYEEEE. Here the CDR3 reads CASSSRRSSYNSPLHF. The CDR3 region has the DNA TGTGCCAGCAGCTCACGACGGAGCTCCTATAATTCACCCCTCCACTTT.

DNA of the CDR3: TGTGCCAGCAGTGAAGCTTTTCAGGGGGGATATTCACCCCTCCACTTT. This sequence encodes CASSEAFQGGYSPLHF. The gene calls are TRBV6-1 and TRBJ1-6, with TRBD1 identical over 7 bases. Germline CDR1 reads MNHNS; CDR2 reads SASEGT. The length of the CDR3 is 16 residues. The V gene end was trimmed by 0 bases and the J gene end by 8 bases; junction bases not matched to a gene: 7.